What follows describes a single TCR beta chain. Its antigen remains unknown. The CDR3 runs to 13 residues. TCRdb reprocessed the 5' RACE reads and stores each CDR3 protein as one record, lacking DNA. Its clone listing holds 350,000 to 400,000 distinct CDR3 sequences. The data stem from a study of T cells expressing NK-cell markers. Study information: It was from sorted CD3+CD56+NKG2C+, CD3+CD56+NKG2C- and CD3+CD56-NKG2C+ T cells that TCR beta repertoires came. The study, taken as a whole, reports: For a few donors, these clonotypes were likewise the leading ones in the CD3+CD56-NKG2C+ fraction. The share of CD8+ T cells held by dominant NKG2C+ clonotypes was about 1.0-8% in several donors.

This receptor was taken from a woman in her forties or fifties in good health. The sample was blood T cells: a sorted CD56 or NKG2C T cell subset, CD4+ or CD8+ T cells, or bulk PBMC T cells (not recorded which). The chain joins TRBV12-3 or TRBV12-4 to TRBJ1-5; TCRdb indicates TRBD1, and absent DNA this call remains unverified. This CDR3 is CASSLGTNQPQHF.